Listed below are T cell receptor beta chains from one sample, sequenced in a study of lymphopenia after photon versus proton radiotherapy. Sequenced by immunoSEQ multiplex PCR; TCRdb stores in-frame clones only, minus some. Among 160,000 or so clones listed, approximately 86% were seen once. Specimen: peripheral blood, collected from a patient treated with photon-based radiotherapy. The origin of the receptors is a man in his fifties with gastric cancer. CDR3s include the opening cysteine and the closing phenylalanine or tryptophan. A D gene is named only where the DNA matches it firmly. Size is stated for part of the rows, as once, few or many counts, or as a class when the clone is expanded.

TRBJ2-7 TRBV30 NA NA CARGGRVASGSSYEQYF TGTGCCCGAGGGGGCAGGGTAGCTAGCGGGTCCTCCTACGAGCAGTACTTC
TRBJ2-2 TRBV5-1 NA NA CASSYPTGELFF TGCGCCAGCAGCTACCCGACCGGGGAGCTGTTTTTT
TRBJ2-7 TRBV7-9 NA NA CASGPRSSSYEQYF TGTGCCAGCGGTCCCCGGAGCAGCTCCTACGAGCAGTACTTC
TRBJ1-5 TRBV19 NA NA CASSMGRAGQPQHF TGTGCCAGTAGTATGGGCAGGGCGGGCCAGCCCCAGCATTTT
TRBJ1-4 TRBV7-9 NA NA CASSFRQDINEKLFF TGTGCCAGCAGCTTTCGGCAGGATATTAATGAAAAACTGTTTTTT
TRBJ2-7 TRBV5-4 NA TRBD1 CASSPGQGESSYEQYF TGTGCCAGCAGCCCTGGACAGGGGGAAAGCTCCTACGAGCAGTACTTC
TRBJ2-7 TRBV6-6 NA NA CASSQGGGSYEQYF TGTGCCAGCAGTCAAGGGGGAGGAAGCTACGAGCAGTACTTC
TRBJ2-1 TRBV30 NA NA CAWSVLSGYNEQFF TGTGCCTGGAGTGTGCTTAGCGGTTACAATGAGCAGTTCTTC
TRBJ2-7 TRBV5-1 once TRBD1 CASSLDRGGYEQYF TGCGCCAGCAGCTTGGACAGGGGTGGTTACGAGCAGTACTTC
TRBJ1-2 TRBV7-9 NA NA CASSAGGNYGYTF TGTGCCAGCAGCGCGGGGGGTAACTATGGCTACACCTTC
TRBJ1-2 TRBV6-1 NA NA CASSGALFVGGYTF TGTGCCAGCAGTGGGGCATTATTTGTAGGCGGCTACACCTTC
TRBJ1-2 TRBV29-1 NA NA CSVSPGVNYGYTF TGCAGCGTTAGCCCGGGCGTGAACTATGGCTACACCTTC
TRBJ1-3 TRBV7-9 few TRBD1 CASSLGQGSGNTIYF TGTGCCAGCAGCTTAGGACAGGGCTCTGGAAACACCATATATTTT
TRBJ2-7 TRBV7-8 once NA CASSSLDREQYF TGTGCCAGCAGCTCCCTCGATAGGGAGCAGTACTTC
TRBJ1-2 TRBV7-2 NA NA CASSSQGRRNYGYTF TGTGCCAGCAGCTCCCAGGGGCGCAGGAACTATGGCTACACCTTC
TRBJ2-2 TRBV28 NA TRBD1 CATWDRNTGELFF TGTGCCACCTGGGACAGGAACACCGGGGAGCTGTTTTTT
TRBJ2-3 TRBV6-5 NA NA CASSPPGALTDTQYF TGTGCCAGCAGTCCACCGGGAGCACTCACAGATACGCAGTATTTT
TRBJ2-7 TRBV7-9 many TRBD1 CASSTDRGRTYEQYF TGTGCCAGCAGCACGGACAGGGGGCGCACCTACGAGCAGTACTTC
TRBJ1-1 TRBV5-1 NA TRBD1 CASTLTGMNTEAFF TGCGCCAGCACCCTGACAGGGATGAACACTGAAGCTTTCTTT
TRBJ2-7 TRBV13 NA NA CASSGRRGRDEQYF TGTGCCAGCAGCGGGCGCCGGGGGCGGGACGAGCAGTACTTC
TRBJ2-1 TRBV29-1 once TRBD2 CSVGASGASSYNEQFF TGCAGCGTTGGAGCTAGCGGGGCTAGCTCCTACAATGAGCAGTTCTTC
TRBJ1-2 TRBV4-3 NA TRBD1 CASSQGTGVYGYTF TGCGCCAGCAGCCAAGGGACAGGGGTATATGGCTACACCTTC
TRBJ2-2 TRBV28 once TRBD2 CASRKAGAGTGELFF TGTGCCAGCAGGAAAGCGGGAGCAGGCACCGGGGAGCTGTTTTTT
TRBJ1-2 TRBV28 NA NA CASSLKGWNNYGYTF TGTGCCAGCAGTTTAAAGGGGTGGAATAACTATGGCTACACCTTC